A single TCR beta chain is shown here with its context. Its antigen is unidentified. V shed 5 bases and J shed 5 bases, with 15 bases lying between them. Looked up from germline, CDR1 is PRHDT and CDR2 is FYEKMQ (reference sequence). The CDR3 has 14 residues. The data were taken from a study of early T cells in non-severe SARS-CoV-2 infection. Across the study: Sequencing input comprised bulk RNA from unsorted whole blood; chain pairing was not available.

Findings and caveats of the study: Missing private and CD4 specificities, VDJdb matching favored anti-spike CD8 responses.

TCRdb reanalysed the 5' RACE reads using MiXCR and keeps one entry per CDR3 protein. The data contain 100,000 to 150,000 distinct CDR3 sequences, 15% of them seen just once; the ten biggest clones take up roughly 22%. This chain links TRBV13 with TRBJ2-5; a possible D gene is TRBD1 (5 bases). The clonotype was recovered from an adult who was a healthcare worker with PCR-confirmed SARS-CoV-2 infection or an uninfected control (not recorded which). The sample consisted of whole blood. This CDR3 is CASSPMGPGETQYF. In DNA form, the CDR3 reads TGTGCCAGCAGCCCAATGGGGCCTGGGGAGACCCAGTACTTC.